These 26 T cell receptor beta chains originate from one sample sequenced in a study of T cell changes during pregnancy in multiple sclerosis. Data came from immunoSEQ multiplex PCR; TCRdb stores just in-frame clones and leaves some out. The sample consists of roughly 110,000 clones, roughly 92% of them appearing once. The sequencing used peripheral blood, collected after pregnancy. These receptors originate from a female donor with multiple sclerosis, enrolled in a pregnancy study.

The genes are TRBV30 and TRBJ1-2; D is ambiguous. The CDR3 runs to 12 residues. Germline V gene lookup returns CDR1 GTSNPN and CDR2 SVGIG (reference sequence). The V and J ends lost 8 bases and 3 bases respectively, with 13 bases between them. The CDR3 coding sequence is TGTGCCGTGCCGGGGTGGGACTATGGCTACACCTTC. Encoded protein: CAVPGWDYGYTF.

Only one count was recorded for this clone. V and J are TRBV6-1 and TRBJ2-3; the match to TRBD2 covers 8 bases. The CDR3 consists of 13 residues. The germline V gene has CDR1 MNHNS and CDR2 SASEGT. V dropped 7 bases and J dropped 1; count of bases not matched to a gene: 1. DNA for the CDR3: TGTGCCAGCACACTAGCGGGCACAGATACGCAGTATTTT. Protein sequence: CASTLAGTDTQYF.

The gene calls are TRBV4-2 and TRBJ1-2; 9 nucleotides match TRBD1. V trimming: 0 bases; J trimming: 0 bases; junction bases outside the gene matches: 11. CDR1 is LGHNA, CDR2 YNFKEQ, per germline. The CDR3 extends over 19 amino acids. The CDR3 loop reads CASSQERLGQGPTNYGYTF. DNA for the CDR3: TGTGCCAGCAGCCAAGAACGTCTCGGACAGGGGCCTACTAACTATGGCTACACCTTC.

In this sample, this clone turned up once. The rearrangement links TRBV9 to TRBJ2-5; D not certain. Trimming pared 0 bases from V and 5 bases from J, leaving 11 bases between. This CDR3 region has 14 residues. CDR1 is SGDLS, CDR2 YYNGEE, per germline. The CDR3 is CASSVGAAEETQYF. In nucleotides, the CDR3 is TGTGCCAGCAGCGTAGGTGCGGCCGAGGAGACCCAGTACTTC.

This clone was found a few times. The CDR3 coding sequence is TGTGCCAGCAGGACAGGGGGCGGCGGCAATCAGCCCCAGCATTTT. As protein: CASRTGGGGNQPQHF. The chain joins TRBV7-2 to TRBJ1-5; TRBD1 matches 10 bases. Germline trimming cut 6 bases from V and 2 bases from J; bases unmatched to any gene: 4. Germline-derived CDR1 and CDR2 are SGHTA and FQGNSA. The CDR3 extends over 15 amino acids.

The chain recombines TRBV15 with TRBJ1-5; D not resolved. The CDR3 totals 12 residues. The V end was cut by 5 bases, the J end by 7 bases, with 9 bases between. The germline V gene has CDR1 LNHNV and CDR2 YYDKDF (reference sequence). CDR3 sequence: CATSHIRQPQHF. The CDR3 coding sequence is TGTGCCACCAGCCACATCCGACAGCCCCAGCATTTT.

The chain links TRBV5-1 to TRBJ1-2, with TRBD1 identical over 8 bases. The V gene's germline CDR1 is SGHRS and CDR2 YFSETQ. The CDR3 is 14 amino acids. V trimming: 4 bases; J trimming: 5 bases; junction bases outside the gene matches: 7. This CDR3 reads CASSQGQGGYGYTF. CDR3 nucleotides: TGCGCCAGCAGCCAAGGACAGGGAGGGTATGGCTACACCTTC.

The genes are TRBV10-1 and TRBJ2-7; 8 positions agree with TRBD1. Per the germline V gene, CDR1 is WNHNN and CDR2 is SYGVQD (reference sequence). This CDR3 comprises 16 residues. V lost 6 bases and J lost 0; bases outside the gene matches: 10. CDR3 coding DNA: TGCGCCAGCAGGATAAGGGACAGGTCAGTCTCCTACGAGCAGTACTTC. The encoded protein is CASRIRDRSVSYEQYF.

The chain has TRBV7-9 and TRBJ1-4, with 7 bases matching TRBD1. The V and J ends lost 1 base and 12 bases, in that order; junction bases with no gene match: 14. CDR3 length: 16 amino acids. Germline assignment: CDR1 SEHNR and CDR2 FQNEAQ (reference sequence). CDR3 region: CASSLGVRDRAHELFF. The CDR3 DNA reads as TGTGCCAGCAGCTTAGGTGTACGTGACAGGGCCCACGAACTGTTTTTT.

This clone was seen only once. The chain links TRBV7-9 to TRBJ1-6; D not certain. V lost 1 base and J lost 9, with 13 bases in between. Germline V gene lookup returns CDR1 SEHNR and CDR2 FQNEAQ (reference sequence). The CDR3 has 15 amino acids. CDR3 sequence (DNA): TGTGCCAGCAGCTTAGGACCTTTGGAGGGTTCACCCCTCCACTTT. It specifies CASSLGPLEGSPLHF.

The J gene is TRBJ2-1, the V gene TRBV9; no clear D gene. Between the trimmed V and J ends, which lost 4 bases and 8 bases, there was a span of 13 bases. The CDR3 contains 13 residues. Germline CDR1 is SGDLS and CDR2 is YYNGEE. The CDR3 bases are TGTGCCAGCAGCCCCCAAAGCCTTGATGAGCAGTTCTTC. The encoded protein is CASSPQSLDEQFF.

The chain has TRBV7-9 and TRBJ2-5, with TRBD2 matching 13 bases. This CDR3 comprises 16 residues. V trimming: 5 bases; J trimming: 2 bases; junction bases outside the gene matches: 5. Looked up from germline, CDR1 is SEHNR and CDR2 is FQNEAQ (reference sequence). The CDR3 coding sequence is TGTGCCAGCAGCCCTCCGACTAGCGGGAGGCAAGAGACCCAGTACTTC. This translates into CASSPPTSGRQETQYF.

The rearrangement links TRBV6-6 to TRBJ1-2; no definite D call. The CDR3 sequence is 12 residues long. Germline CDR1 is MNHNY and CDR2 is SVGAGI (reference sequence). Deletions cut 2 bases from V and 2 bases from J, with 3 bases between. CDR3 in DNA: TGTGCCAGCAGTTACCCGAACTATGGCTACACCTTC. Translated: CASSYPNYGYTF.

This sequence joins TRBV10-2 and TRBJ1-3, with D tentatively TRBD1 (5 bases). Looked up from germline, CDR1 is WSHSY and CDR2 is SAAADI. Trimming took 11 bases from V and 4 from J, leaving 12 bases between them. The CDR3 runs to 12 residues. The CDR3 DNA reads as TGCGCCTGTTTCGGGGGAGGAAACACCATATATTTT. This translates into CACFGGGNTIYF.

The J gene is TRBJ2-5, the V gene TRBV2, with D maybe TRBD2 (5 bases). The CDR3 loop spans 14 amino acids. Germline-derived CDR1 and CDR2 are SNHLY and FYNNEI. V gave up 5 bases and J gave up 5 bases, with 15 bases separating them. CDR3 in amino acids: CASSPRSSSETQYF. The CDR3 nucleotides read TGTGCCAGCAGTCCGCGATCTAGCTCCGAGACCCAGTACTTC.

V gene TRBV10-3 combines with J gene TRBJ1-2; 7 bases map to TRBD1. CDR3 size: 15 residues. V was clipped by 3 bases and J by 4 bases; unmatched bases: 8. Germline values: CDR1 ENHRY, CDR2 SYGVKD. The CDR3 sequence: CAISDPGGSTYGYTF. The CDR3 DNA reads as TGTGCCATCAGTGACCCAGGGGGGAGTACCTATGGCTACACCTTC.

The V gene is TRBV27, the J gene TRBJ1-1, with D possibly matching TRBD1 (6 bases). The CDR3 covers 14 residues. V shed 10 bases and J shed 4 bases, with 19 bases lying between them. Germline assignment: CDR1 MNHEY and CDR2 SMNVEV (reference sequence). The CDR3, as DNA: TGTGCCACCGCCCGGGGGGCGAGTATCACTGAAGCTTTCTTT. The encoded protein is CATARGASITEAFF.

The V and J genes are TRBV6-5 and TRBJ2-2, with TRBD2 matching 10 bases. The germline V gene encodes CDR1 MNHEY and CDR2 SVGAGI. The CDR3 contains 15 residues. V gave up 6 bases and J gave up 4 bases; unmatched junction bases: 5. The CDR3 coding sequence is TGTGCCAGCAGCCTAGCGGGAGTAGGCACCGGGGAGCTGTTTTTT. Translating it yields CASSLAGVGTGELFF.

The rearrangement joins TRBV29-1 to TRBJ1-2; D gene unclear. Germline V gene lookup returns CDR1 SQVTM and CDR2 ANQGSEA. Trimming shortened V by 0 bases and J by 7 bases, and 3 bases separated the two germline ends. The CDR3 sequence is 10 residues long. CDR3 residues: CSVEEAGYTF. Written as DNA, the CDR3 is TGCAGCGTTGAAGAGGCTGGCTACACCTTC.

V is TRBV6-1 and J is TRBJ1-5, with D perhaps matching TRBD1 (5 bases). The germline CDR1 and CDR2 sequences are MNHNS and SASEGT. This CDR3 comprises 15 residues. Trimming removed 1 base from V and 7 bases from J, with 14 bases in between. The CDR3, as DNA: TGTGCCAGCAGTGAAGGGTCCGGGGGTAGGCAGCCCCAGCATTTT. Its translation is CASSEGSGGRQPQHF.

This clone showed up just once. The genes are TRBV18 and TRBJ2-5; 7 positions match TRBD1. Germline V CDR1 and CDR2: KGHSH, LQKENI. The CDR3 spans 15 residues. V was clipped by 0 bases and J by 1 base; unmatched bases: 2. The CDR3 protein is CASSPPSGGQETQYF. DNA of the CDR3: TGTGCCAGCTCACCACCTTCAGGGGGCCAAGAGACCCAGTACTTC.

V gene TRBV27 combines with J gene TRBJ1-2, with D perhaps TRBD1 (5 bases). With 8 bases removed from V and 4 bases from J, the gap between germline ends came to 17 bases. Germline V gene data show CDR1 as MNHEY and CDR2 as SMNVEV (reference sequence). The CDR3 covers 14 residues. Here the CDR3 reads CASATGEPIYGYTF. CDR3 nucleotides: TGTGCCAGCGCCACAGGCGAGCCAATCTATGGCTACACCTTC.

The V gene is TRBV18, the J gene TRBJ2-1; 12 bases match TRBD2. The germline V gene encodes CDR1 KGHSH and CDR2 LQKENI. This CDR3 has 14 residues. Losses at the gene ends were 7 bases for V and 7 bases for J; bases not matched to a gene: 5. Written as DNA, the CDR3 is TGTGCCAGCTGTTGGACTAGCGGGAATAATGAGCAGTTCTTC. Protein sequence: CASCWTSGNNEQFF.

This chain links TRBV2 with TRBJ1-2, with D perhaps matching TRBD1 (5 bases). V shed 5 bases and J shed 7 bases, with 11 bases lying between them. Germline loops: CDR1 SNHLY, CDR2 FYNNEI. CDR3 length: 12 residues. In DNA form, the CDR3 reads TGTGCCAGCAGTCCCAACGGGGGTGGCTACACCTTC. As protein: CASSPNGGGYTF.

The chain joins TRBV2 to TRBJ1-5, with 8 bases identical to TRBD1. Germline V gives CDR1 SNHLY, CDR2 FYNNEI. This CDR3 has 14 residues. V shed 9 bases, J shed 2 bases, and the junction held 6 bases outside the gene matches. In DNA, the CDR3 is TGTGCCAGTCTGACAGGGGACGGCAATCAGCCCCAGCATTTT. Residues: CASLTGDGNQPQHF. The whole variable domain, filled in from reference TRBV2 and TRBJ1-5, reads EPEVTQTPSHQVTQMGQEVILRCVPISNHLYFYWYRQILGQKVEFLVSFYNNEISEKSEIFDDQFSVERPDGSNFTLKIRSTKLEDSAMYFCASLTGDGNQPQHFGDGTRLSIL.

This chain links TRBV19 with TRBJ2-2; a possible D gene is TRBD1 (6 bases). This CDR3 is built from 16 residues. V was trimmed by 6 bases and J by 4 bases, leaving 18 bases between them. The V gene's germline CDR1 is LNHDA and CDR2 SQIVND (reference sequence). The CDR3 protein is CASRLNPGQFTGELFF. Here the CDR3 DNA reads TGTGCCAGTAGACTGAACCCCGGACAGTTCACCGGGGAGCTGTTTTTT.